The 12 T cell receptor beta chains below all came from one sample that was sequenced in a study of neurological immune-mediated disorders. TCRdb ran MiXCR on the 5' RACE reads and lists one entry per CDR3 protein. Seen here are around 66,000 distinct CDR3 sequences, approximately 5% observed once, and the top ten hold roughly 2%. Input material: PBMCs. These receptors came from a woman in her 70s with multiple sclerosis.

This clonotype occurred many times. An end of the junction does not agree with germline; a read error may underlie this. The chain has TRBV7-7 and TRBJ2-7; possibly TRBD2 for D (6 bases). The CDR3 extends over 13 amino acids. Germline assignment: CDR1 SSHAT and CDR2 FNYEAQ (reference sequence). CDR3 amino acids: CASSRDFSYEQYF. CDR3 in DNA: TGTGCTAGCAGCCGGGACTTCTCCTACGAGCAGTACTTC.

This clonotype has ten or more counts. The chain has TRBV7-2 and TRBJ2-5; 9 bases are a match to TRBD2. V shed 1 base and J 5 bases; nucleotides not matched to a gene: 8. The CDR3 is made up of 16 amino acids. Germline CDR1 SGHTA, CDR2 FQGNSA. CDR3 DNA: TGTGCCAGCAGCTTAGGTAGCGGGAGTGTTGAGGAGACCCAGTACTTC. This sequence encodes CASSLGSGSVEETQYF.

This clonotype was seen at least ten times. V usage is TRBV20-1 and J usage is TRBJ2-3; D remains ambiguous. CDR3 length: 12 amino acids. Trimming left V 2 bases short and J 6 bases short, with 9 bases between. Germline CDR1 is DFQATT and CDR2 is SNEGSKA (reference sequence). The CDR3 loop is CSARYSSDTQYF. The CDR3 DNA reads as TGCAGTGCTAGATACAGTTCGGATACGCAGTATTTT.

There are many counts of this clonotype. CDR3 sequence reads: CASSLRAGETQYF. In DNA, the CDR3 is TGTGCCAGCAGCCTCCGGGCCGGAGAGACCCAGTACTTC. The rearrangement links TRBV7-2 to TRBJ2-5; D remains unclear. The germline V gene encodes CDR1 SGHTA and CDR2 FQGNSA. The CDR3 extends over 13 amino acids. V lost 5 bases, J lost 4 bases, and 11 bases lay in between.

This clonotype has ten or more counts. The CDR3 sequence: CATSRGAASGSQETQYF. CDR3 bases: TGTGCCACCAGCAGAGGGGCGGCTAGCGGGTCTCAAGAGACCCAGTACTTC. V is TRBV15 and J is TRBJ2-5, with 8 bases identical to TRBD2. Germline CDR1 LNHNV, CDR2 YYDKDF (reference sequence). The CDR3 is made up of 17 amino acids. The J segment lost 2 bases and the V segment lost 1 base, leaving 9 bases of the junction unmatched.

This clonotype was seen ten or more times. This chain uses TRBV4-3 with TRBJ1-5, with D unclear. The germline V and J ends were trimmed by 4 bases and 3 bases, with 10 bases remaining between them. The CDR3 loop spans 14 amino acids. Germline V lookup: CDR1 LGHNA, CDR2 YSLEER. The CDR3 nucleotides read TGCGCCAGCAGCCGGGAGCTAAACAATCAGCCCCAGCATTTT. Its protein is CASSRELNNQPQHF.

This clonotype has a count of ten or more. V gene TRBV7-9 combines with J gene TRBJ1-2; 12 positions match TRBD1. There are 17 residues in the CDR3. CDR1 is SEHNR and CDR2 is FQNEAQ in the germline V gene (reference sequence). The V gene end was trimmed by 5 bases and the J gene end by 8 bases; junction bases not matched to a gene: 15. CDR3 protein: CASSPERLGQGANGYTF. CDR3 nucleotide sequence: TGTGCCAGCAGCCCTGAACGGCTGGGACAGGGGGCAAACGGCTACACCTTC.

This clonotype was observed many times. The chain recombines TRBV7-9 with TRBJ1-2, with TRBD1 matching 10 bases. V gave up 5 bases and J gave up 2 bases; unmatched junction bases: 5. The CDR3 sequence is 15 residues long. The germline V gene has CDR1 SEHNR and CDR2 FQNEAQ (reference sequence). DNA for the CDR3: TGTGCCAGCAGCCTGCGACAGGGGGCGAACTATGGCTACACCTTC. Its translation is CASSLRQGANYGYTF.

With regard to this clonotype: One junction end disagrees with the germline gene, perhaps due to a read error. The CDR3 DNA reads as TGTGTCAGCAGCGCCAATCAAGGGGGAACCAACGTCCTGACTTTC. Translated, it gives CVSSANQGGTNVLTF. V usage is TRBV7-8 and J usage is TRBJ2-6; D possibly corresponds to TRBD1 (6 bases). The CDR3 totals 15 residues. Looked up from germline, CDR1 is SGHVS and CDR2 is FQNEAQ. The full variable domain, in which reference TRBV7-8 and TRBJ2-6 provide the parts outside the CDR3, is GAGVSQSPRYKVAKRGQDVALRCDPISGHVSLFWYQQALGQGPEFLTYFQNEAQLDKSGLPSDRFFAERPEGSVSTLKIQRTQQEDSAVYLCVSSANQGGTNVLTFGAGSRLTVL.

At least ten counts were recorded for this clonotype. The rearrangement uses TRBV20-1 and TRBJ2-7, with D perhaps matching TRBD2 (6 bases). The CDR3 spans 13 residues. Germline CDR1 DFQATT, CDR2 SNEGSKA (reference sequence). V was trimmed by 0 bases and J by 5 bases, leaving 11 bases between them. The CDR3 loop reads CSAREGGGNEQYF. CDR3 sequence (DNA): TGCAGTGCTAGAGAGGGGGGAGGCAACGAGCAGTACTTC.

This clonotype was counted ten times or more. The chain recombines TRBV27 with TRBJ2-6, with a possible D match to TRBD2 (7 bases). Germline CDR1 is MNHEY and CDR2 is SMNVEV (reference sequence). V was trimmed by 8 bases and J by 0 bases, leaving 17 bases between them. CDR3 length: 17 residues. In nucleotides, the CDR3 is TGTGCCAGCTGCTCCTGGGGGGGCAACTCTGGGGCCAACGTCCTGACTTTC. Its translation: CASCSWGGNSGANVLTF.

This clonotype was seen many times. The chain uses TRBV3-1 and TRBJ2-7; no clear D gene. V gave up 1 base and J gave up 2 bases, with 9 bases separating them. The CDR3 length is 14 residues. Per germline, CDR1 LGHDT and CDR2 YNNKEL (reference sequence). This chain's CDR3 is CASSQGLQTYEQYF. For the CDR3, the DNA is TGTGCCAGCAGCCAAGGGCTCCAAACCTACGAGCAGTACTTC.